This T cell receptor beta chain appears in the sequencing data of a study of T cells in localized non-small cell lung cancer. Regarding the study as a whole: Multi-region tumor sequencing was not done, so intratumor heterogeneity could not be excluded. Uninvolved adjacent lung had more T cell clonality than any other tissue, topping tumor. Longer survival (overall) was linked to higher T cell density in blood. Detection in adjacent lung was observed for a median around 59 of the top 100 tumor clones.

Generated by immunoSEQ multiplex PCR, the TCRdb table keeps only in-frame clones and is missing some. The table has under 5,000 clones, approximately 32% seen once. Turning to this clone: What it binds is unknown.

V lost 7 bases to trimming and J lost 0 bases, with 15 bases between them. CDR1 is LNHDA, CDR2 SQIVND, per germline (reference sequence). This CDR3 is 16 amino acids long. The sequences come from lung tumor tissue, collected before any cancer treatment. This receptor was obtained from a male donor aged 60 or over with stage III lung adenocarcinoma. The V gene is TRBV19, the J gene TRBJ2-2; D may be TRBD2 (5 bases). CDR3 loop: CASTSPAGANTGELFF. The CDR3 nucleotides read TGTGCCAGTACTTCCCCGGCGGGTGCGAACACCGGGGAGCTGTTTTTT.